These 4 T cell receptor beta chains share one sample of origin, sequenced in a study of PD-1 blockade in classical Hodgkin lymphoma. Libraries were prepared by immunoSEQ multiplex PCR; TCRdb keeps only in-frame clonotypes and omits some of them. This sample has 25,000 to 30,000 clones; approximately 80% occur once, and the top ten carry around 35%. Every patient had relapsed following autologous stem cell transplantation, and cohorts differed in brentuximab vedotin exposure. The sequenced sample was peripheral blood mononuclear cells (PBMCs), obtained before the second cycle of nivolumab. The receptors were sampled from a human donor with classical Hodgkin lymphoma.

The V call is TRBV6-5, the J call TRBJ2-4, with D unresolved. This CDR3 is 15 amino acids long. V lost 5 bases and J 2 bases, leaving 13 bases between the germline ends. Germline V gene sequence: CDR1 MNHEY, CDR2 SVGAGI. The CDR3 is CASSRQDTTKNIQYF. The CDR3 region has the DNA TGTGCCAGCAGTCGCCAAGATACGACCAAAAACATTCAGTACTTC.

The chain recombines TRBV19 with TRBJ1-5; 7 bases are a match to TRBD1. V trimming: 8 bases; J trimming: 7 bases; junction bases outside the gene matches: 14. The CDR3 spans 15 residues. Germline CDR1 reads LNHDA; CDR2 reads SQIVND (reference sequence). The CDR3 nucleotides read TGTGCCAGTTCTCCAGGGGGAGAGCTTCAACAGCCCCAGCATTTT. Translating it yields CASSPGGELQQPQHF.

The rearrangement joins TRBV7-3 to TRBJ2-2; 7 positions match TRBD2. V lost 5 bases to trimming and J lost 9 bases; unmatched junction nucleotides: 12. Germline CDR1 and CDR2: SGHTA and FQGTGA. This CDR3 has 15 residues. CDR3 protein: CASSPSTSAFRELFF. CDR3 in DNA: TGTGCCAGCAGCCCTAGTACTAGCGCGTTCCGGGAGCTGTTTTTT.

This clone appeared a single time. The V and J genes are TRBV7-3 and TRBJ2-5; perhaps TRBD1 as D (6 bases). The germline CDR1 and CDR2 sequences are SGHTA and FQGTGA. The CDR3 is made up of 13 amino acids. V was pared by 5 bases and J by 2 bases, with 9 bases between. For the CDR3, the DNA is TGTGCCAGCAGCGGGGGACAACAAGAGACCCAGTACTTC. Its translation: CASSGGQQETQYF.